This T cell receptor beta chain was identified during a study of cytomegalovirus exposure and HLA in healthy donors. Regarding the study as a whole: Around 18,000 TCR beta sequences were associated with HLA alleles at 0.05 false discovery rate in a later analysis.

Use of 60 Vbeta and 13 Jbeta primers characterized the PCR. Profiling relied on immunoSEQ multiplex PCR, and the TCRdb table lists in-frame clones only, not all of them. The table records 150,000 to 200,000 clones, 70% to 80% of them present only once. This clone occurred a few times. No antigen is known for it. Within the sample, other DNA sequences also encode this same CDR3. Sequenced material: PBMCs. The receptor was derived from a woman aged 50 to 60 in good health and CMV-seronegative.

This chain's CDR3 is CASSSGTGSYEQYF. In nucleotides, the CDR3 is TGTGCCAGCAGCTCCGGGACAGGATCCTACGAGCAGTACTTC. The chain links TRBV5-4 to TRBJ2-7, with 8 bases identical to TRBD1. V dropped 3 bases and J dropped 1; count of bases not matched to a gene: 3. The germline gives CDR1 SGHNT, CDR2 YYREEE (reference sequence). CDR3 length equals 14 residues.